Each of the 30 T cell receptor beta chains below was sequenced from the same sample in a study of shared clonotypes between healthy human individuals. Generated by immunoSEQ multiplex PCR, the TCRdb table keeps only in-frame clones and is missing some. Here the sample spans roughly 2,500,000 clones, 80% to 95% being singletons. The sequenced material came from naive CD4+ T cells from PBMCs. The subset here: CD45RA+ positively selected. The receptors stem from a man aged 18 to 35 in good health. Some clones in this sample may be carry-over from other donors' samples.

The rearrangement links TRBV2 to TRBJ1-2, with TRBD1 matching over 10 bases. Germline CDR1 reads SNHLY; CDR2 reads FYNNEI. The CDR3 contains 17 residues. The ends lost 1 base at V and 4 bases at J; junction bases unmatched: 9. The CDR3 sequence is CASSEGGTGERLYGYTF. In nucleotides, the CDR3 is TGTGCCAGCAGTGAAGGCGGGACAGGGGAGAGGCTCTATGGCTACACCTTC.

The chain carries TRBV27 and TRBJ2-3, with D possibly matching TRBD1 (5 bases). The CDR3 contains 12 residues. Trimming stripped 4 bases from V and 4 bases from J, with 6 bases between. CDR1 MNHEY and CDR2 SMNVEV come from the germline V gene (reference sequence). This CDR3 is CASSSTADTQYF. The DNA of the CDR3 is TGTGCCAGCAGTTCGACAGCAGATACGCAGTATTTT.

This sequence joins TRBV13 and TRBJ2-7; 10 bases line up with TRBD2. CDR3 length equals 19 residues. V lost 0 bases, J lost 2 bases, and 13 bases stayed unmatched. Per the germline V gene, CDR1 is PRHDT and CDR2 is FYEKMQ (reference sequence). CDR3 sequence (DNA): TGTGCCAGCAGCTTAGGTGGACTAGCGGCACTTAATTCGCCCTACGAGCAGTACTTC. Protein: CASSLGGLAALNSPYEQYF.

CDR3 loop: CASSRAVPASRGGNYNEQFF. The CDR3 coding sequence is TGTGCCAGCAGCCGAGCCGTTCCCGCGTCCCGTGGCGGCAACTACAATGAGCAGTTCTTC. The chain links TRBV4-2 to TRBJ2-1; D gene uncertain. V was pared by 4 bases and J by 3 bases, with 28 bases between. The CDR3 consists of 20 residues. Germline V gives CDR1 LGHNA, CDR2 YNFKEQ.

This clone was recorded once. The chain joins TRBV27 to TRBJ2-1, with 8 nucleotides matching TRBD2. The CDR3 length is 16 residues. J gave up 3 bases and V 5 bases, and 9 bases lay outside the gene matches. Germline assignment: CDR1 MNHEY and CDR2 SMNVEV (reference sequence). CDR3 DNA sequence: TGTGCCAGCAGTACCAAAGCGGGAGTTGTCTACAATGAGCAGTTCTTC. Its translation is CASSTKAGVVYNEQFF.

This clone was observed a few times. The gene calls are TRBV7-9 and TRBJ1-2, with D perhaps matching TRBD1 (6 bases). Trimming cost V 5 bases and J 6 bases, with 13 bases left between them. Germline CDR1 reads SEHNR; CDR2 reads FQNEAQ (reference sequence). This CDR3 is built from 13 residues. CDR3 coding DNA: TGTGCCAGCAGCCCGGGGGGGGCGGATGGCTACACCTTC. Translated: CASSPGGADGYTF.

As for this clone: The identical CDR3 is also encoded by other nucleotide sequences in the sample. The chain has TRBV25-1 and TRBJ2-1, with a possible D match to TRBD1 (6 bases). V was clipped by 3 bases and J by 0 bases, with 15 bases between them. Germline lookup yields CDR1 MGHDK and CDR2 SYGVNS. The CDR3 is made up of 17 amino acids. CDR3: CASSDLRQGNSYNEQFF. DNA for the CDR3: TGTGCCAGCAGTGACCTTCGCCAGGGGAACTCCTACAATGAGCAGTTCTTC.

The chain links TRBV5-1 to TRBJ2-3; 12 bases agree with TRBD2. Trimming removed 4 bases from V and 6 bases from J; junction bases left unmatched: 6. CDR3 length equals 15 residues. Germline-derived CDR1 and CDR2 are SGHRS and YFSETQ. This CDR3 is CASSTRTSGMDTQYF. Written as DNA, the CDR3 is TGCGCCAGCAGCACTCGGACTAGCGGGATGGATACGCAGTATTTT. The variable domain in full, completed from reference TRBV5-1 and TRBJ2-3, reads KAGVTQTPRYLIKTRGQQVTLSCSPISGHRSVSWYQQTPGQGLQFLFEYFSETQRNKGNFPGRFSGRQFSNSRSEMNVSTLELGDSALYLCASSTRTSGMDTQYFGPGTRLTVL.

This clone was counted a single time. CDR3 in amino acids: CATLRAGSINYGYTF. The CDR3 nucleotides are TGTGCCACCCTGAGGGCAGGGTCGATCAACTATGGCTACACCTTC. The chain carries TRBV10-3 and TRBJ1-2; D might be TRBD1 (5 bases). The V gene lost 10 bases and the J gene lost 2 bases, with 20 bases spanning the gap. The CDR3 spans 15 residues. Germline V gene sequence: CDR1 ENHRY, CDR2 SYGVKD.

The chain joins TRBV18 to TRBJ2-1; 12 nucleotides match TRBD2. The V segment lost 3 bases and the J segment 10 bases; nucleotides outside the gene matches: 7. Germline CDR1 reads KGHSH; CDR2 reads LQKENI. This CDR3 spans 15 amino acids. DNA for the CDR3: TGTGCCAGCTCACCGCCTAGCGGGAGGGAGCAGGAGCAGTTCTTC. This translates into CASSPPSGREQEQFF.

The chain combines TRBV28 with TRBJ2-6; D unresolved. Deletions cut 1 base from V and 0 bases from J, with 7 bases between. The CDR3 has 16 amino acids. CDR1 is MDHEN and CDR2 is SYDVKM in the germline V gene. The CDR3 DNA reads TGTGCCAGCAGTTTATCTCGGGTCTCTGGGGCCAACGTCCTGACTTTC. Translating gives CASSLSRVSGANVLTF.

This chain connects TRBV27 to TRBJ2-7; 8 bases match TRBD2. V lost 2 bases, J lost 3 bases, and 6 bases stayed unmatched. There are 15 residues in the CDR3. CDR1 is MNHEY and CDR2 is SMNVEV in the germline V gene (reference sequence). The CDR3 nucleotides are TGTGCCAGCAGTTTAAAGGTGACTAGCGACTACGAGCAGTACTTC. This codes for CASSLKVTSDYEQYF.

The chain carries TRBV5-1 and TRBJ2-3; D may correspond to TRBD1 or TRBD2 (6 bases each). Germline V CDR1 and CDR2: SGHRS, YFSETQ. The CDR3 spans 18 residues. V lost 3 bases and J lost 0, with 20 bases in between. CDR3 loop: CASSWAPGGGTSTDTQYF. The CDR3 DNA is TGCGCCAGCAGCTGGGCCCCCGGAGGGGGGACTAGCACAGATACGCAGTATTTT.

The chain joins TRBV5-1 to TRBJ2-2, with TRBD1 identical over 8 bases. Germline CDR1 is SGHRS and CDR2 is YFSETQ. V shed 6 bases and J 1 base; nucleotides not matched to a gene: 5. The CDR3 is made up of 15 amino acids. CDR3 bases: TGCGCCAGCACACTAGGGACAGGGAACACCGGGGAGCTGTTTTTT. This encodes CASTLGTGNTGELFF.

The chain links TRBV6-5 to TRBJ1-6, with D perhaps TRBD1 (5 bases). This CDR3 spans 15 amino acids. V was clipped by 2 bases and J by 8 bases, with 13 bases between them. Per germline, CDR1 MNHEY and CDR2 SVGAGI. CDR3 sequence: CASSYEGLADSPLHF. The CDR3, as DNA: TGTGCCAGCAGTTACGAGGGACTAGCGGATTCACCCCTCCACTTT.

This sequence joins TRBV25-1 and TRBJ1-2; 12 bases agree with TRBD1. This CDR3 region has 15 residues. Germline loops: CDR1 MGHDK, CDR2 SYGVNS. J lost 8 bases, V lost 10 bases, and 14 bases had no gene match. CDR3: CATKGQGARTLGYTF. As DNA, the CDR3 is TGTGCCACTAAGGGACAGGGGGCGCGGACACTCGGCTACACCTTC.

The CDR3 protein is CASSPGQGSGQETQYF. The CDR3 DNA is TGTGCCAGCAGTCCAGGACAGGGTTCTGGGCAAGAGACCCAGTACTTC. V is TRBV27 and J is TRBJ2-5; 8 positions agree with TRBD1. The trim removed 5 bases at V and 2 bases at J, leaving 10 bases unmatched. The CDR3 is 16 amino acids. The germline CDR1 and CDR2 sequences are MNHEY and SMNVEV (reference sequence).

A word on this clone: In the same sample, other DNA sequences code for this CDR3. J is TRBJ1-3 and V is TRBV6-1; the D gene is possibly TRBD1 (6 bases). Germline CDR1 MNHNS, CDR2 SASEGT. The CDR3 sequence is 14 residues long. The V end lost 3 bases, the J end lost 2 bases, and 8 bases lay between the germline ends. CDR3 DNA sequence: TGTGCCAGCAGTGAGACAGGAGCTGGAAACACCATATATTTT. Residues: CASSETGAGNTIYF.

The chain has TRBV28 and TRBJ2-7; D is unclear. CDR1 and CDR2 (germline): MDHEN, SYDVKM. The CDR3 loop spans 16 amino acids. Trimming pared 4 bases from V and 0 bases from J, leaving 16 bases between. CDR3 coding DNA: TGTGCCAGCAGTTCGCCCTGGACGAAAAGCTCCTACGAGCAGTACTTC. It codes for CASSSPWTKSSYEQYF.

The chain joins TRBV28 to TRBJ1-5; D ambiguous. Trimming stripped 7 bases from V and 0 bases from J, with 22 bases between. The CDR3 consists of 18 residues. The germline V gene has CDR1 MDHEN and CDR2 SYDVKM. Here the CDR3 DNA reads TGTGCCAGCAAAAGATTCTTTGGGCAGTTTTCTAGCAATCAGCCCCAGCATTTT. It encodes CASKRFFGQFSSNQPQHF.

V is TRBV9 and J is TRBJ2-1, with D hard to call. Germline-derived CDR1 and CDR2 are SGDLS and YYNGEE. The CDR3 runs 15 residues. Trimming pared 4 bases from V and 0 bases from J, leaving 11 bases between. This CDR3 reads CASSPPGRSYNEQFF. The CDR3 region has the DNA TGTGCCAGCAGCCCCCCCGGCCGCTCCTACAATGAGCAGTTCTTC.

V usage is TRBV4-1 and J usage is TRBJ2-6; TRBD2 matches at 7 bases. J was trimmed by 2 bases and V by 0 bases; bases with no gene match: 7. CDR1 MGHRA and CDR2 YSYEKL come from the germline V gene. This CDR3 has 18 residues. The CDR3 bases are TGCGCCAGCAGCCAAGAAGGGTTCGCGGGGGCTGGGGCCAACGTCCTGACTTTC. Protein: CASSQEGFAGAGANVLTF.

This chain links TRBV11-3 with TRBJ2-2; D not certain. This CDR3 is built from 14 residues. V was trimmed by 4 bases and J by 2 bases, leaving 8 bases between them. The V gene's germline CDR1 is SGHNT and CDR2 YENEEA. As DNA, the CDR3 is TGTGCCAGCAGCTCGTACAGTAACACCGGGGAGCTGTTTTTT. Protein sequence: CASSSYSNTGELFF. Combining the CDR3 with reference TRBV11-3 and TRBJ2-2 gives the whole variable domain EAGVVQSPRYKIIEKKQPVAFWCNPISGHNTLYWYLQNLGQGPELLIRYENEEAVDDSQLPKDRFSAERLKGVDSTLKIQPAELGDSAVYLCASSSYSNTGELFFGEGSRLTVL.

The DNA for the CDR3 is TGCGCCAGCAGCCAAGAGCCGATAGGGACTAGTCACTCTGGGGCCAACGTCCTGACTTTC. Protein: CASSQEPIGTSHSGANVLTF. This sequence joins TRBV4-1 and TRBJ2-6; 8 bases are shared with TRBD2. This CDR3 spans 20 amino acids. Per the germline V gene, CDR1 is MGHRA and CDR2 is YSYEKL. The V and J ends lost 0 bases and 0 bases, in that order; junction bases with no gene match: 10.

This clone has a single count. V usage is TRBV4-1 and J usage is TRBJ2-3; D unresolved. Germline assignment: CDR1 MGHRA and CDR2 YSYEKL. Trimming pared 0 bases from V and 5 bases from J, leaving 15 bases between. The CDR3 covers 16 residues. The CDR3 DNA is TGCGCCAGCAGCCAAGACTTAGCCTTAAATAGAGATACGCAGTATTTT. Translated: CASSQDLALNRDTQYF.

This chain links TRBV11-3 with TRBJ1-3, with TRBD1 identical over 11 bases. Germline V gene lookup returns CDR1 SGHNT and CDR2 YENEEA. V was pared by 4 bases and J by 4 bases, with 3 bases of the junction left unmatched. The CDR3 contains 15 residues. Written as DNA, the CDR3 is TGTGCCAGCAGCTCGGGACAGGGGGACGGAAACACCATATATTTT. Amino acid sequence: CASSSGQGDGNTIYF.

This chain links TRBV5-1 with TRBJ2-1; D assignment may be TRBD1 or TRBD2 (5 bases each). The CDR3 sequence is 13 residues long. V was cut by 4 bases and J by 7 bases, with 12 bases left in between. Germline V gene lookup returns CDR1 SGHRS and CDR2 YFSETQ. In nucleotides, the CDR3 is TGCGCCAGCAGCGGGGACGCCTTTAATGAGCAGTTCTTC. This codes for CASSGDAFNEQFF.

CDR3 loop: CASSPLGGVFGKLFF. For the CDR3, the DNA is TGTGCCAGCAGTCCCCTGGGGGGGGTGTTTGGGAAACTGTTTTTT. The chain carries TRBV27 and TRBJ1-4; maybe TRBD1 (5 bases). V lost 5 bases and J lost 11, with 21 bases in between. Germline values: CDR1 MNHEY, CDR2 SMNVEV (reference sequence). This CDR3 is built from 15 residues.

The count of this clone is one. CDR3 sequence (DNA): TGTGCCAGCAGCCCGCATCAAAAGCGGGATACGCAGTATTTT. It is translated as CASSPHQKRDTQYF. V is TRBV14 and J is TRBJ2-3, with D perhaps matching TRBD2 (5 bases). CDR3 length: 14 residues. The germline V and J ends were trimmed by 4 bases and 6 bases, with 14 bases remaining between them. Germline CDR1 is SGHDN and CDR2 is FVKESK.

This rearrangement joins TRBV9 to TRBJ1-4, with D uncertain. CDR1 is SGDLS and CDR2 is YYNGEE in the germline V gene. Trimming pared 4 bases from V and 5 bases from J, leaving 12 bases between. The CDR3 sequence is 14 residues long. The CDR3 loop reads CASSRLTTNEKLFF. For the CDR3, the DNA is TGTGCCAGCAGCCGTCTAACTACAAATGAAAAACTGTTTTTT.